Sequencing of this T cell receptor beta chain was carried out in a study of T cell repertoires in cytomegalovirus infection. Turning to the study itself: Public TCR beta signatures indicated both CMV infection and matching HLA type.

Study-wide points: Accumulated public TCR beta family frequency recognized individuals carrying CMV together with the relevant HLA. Ex vivo responses were dominated by HLA-C-restricted CMV-specific TCR beta clonotypes.

The CDR3 length is 11 residues. Trimming took off 5 bases at V and 3 bases at J, with 4 bases between the two ends. The germline CDR1 and CDR2 sequences are ENHRY and SYGVKD. In the case of this clonotype: Antigen unknown.

One entry per CDR3 protein, called by TCRdb with MiXCR from the reads. This table has 90,000 to 120,000 distinct CDR3 sequences, roughly a quarter appearing once. What was sequenced was CD8+ T cells from PBMCs. The chain is built from TRBV10-3 and TRBJ1-1, with no clear D. The TCR comes from a human donor in good health (CMV status not recorded). Some clones in this sample may be carry-over from other donors' samples. As DNA, the CDR3 is TGTGCCATCAGTATGGACACTGAAGCTTTCTTT. Its protein is CAISMDTEAFF.